Listed below are T cell receptor beta chains from one sample, sequenced in a study of blood T cell repertoires in COVID-19. Some clones are missing from TCRdb's copy, which holds only in-frame ones; the method was immunoSEQ multiplex PCR. The sample includes 35,000 to 45,000 clones, around 94% of them seen just once. Source material: peripheral blood. These receptor sequences come from a man between 45 and 60 years old with active COVID-19. CDR3s include the opening cysteine and the closing phenylalanine or tryptophan. A D gene is named only where the DNA matches it firmly. Size tells how often a clone was seen (once, few, many) or the class of an expanded clone, and some rows leave it out.

TRBD2	-	TRBJ2-1	TRBV24-1	CATSGTSGRNEQFF	TGTGCCACCTCCGGGACTAGCGGGAGGAATGAGCAGTTCTTC
TRBD1	once	TRBJ1-5	TRBV10-3	CAISDPTGKLGNNQPQHF	TGTGCCATCAGCGACCCGACAGGGAAGTTAGGGAACAATCAGCCCCAGCATTTT
TRBD1	-	TRBJ1-1	TRBV19	CASSMDAGTARAEAFF	TGTGCCAGTAGTATGGATGCCGGGACAGCAAGGGCTGAAGCTTTCTTT
TRBD1	-	TRBJ1-4	TRBV11-2	CASSLRGAGGEKLFF	TGTGCCAGCAGCTTAAGAGGGGCAGGGGGTGAAAAACTGTTTTTT
TRBD2	-	TRBJ2-2	TRBV10-3	CAIRQTSGRANTGELFF	TGTGCCATCAGACAGACTAGCGGGAGGGCAAACACCGGGGAGCTGTTTTTT
TRBD2	-	TRBJ2-7	TRBV10-2	CASTRAGGPVFEQYF	TGCGCCAGCACTCGAGCGGGAGGGCCTGTTTTCGAGCAGTACTTC
-	-	TRBJ1-2	TRBV10-3	CATREGDYGYTF	TGTGCCACGAGGGAGGGGGACTATGGCTACACCTTC
-	-	TRBJ1-4	TRBV5-1	CASSTSGRDGEKLFF	TGCGCCAGCAGCACTTCGGGCAGGGATGGTGAAAAACTGTTTTTT
-	-	TRBJ2-7	TRBV2	CASMAKTGTTYEQYF	TGTGCCAGCATGGCAAAAACGGGAACCACCTACGAGCAGTACTTC
-	-	TRBJ1-1	TRBV11-2	CASSLDPGQGNTEAFF	TGTGCCAGCAGCTTAGATCCTGGGCAGGGGAACACTGAAGCTTTCTTT
TRBD2	-	TRBJ2-1	TRBV7-9	CASSLGGRESPEQFF	TGTGCCAGCAGCTTAGGGGGGAGGGAATCACCTGAGCAGTTCTTC
-	-	TRBJ2-7	TRBV9	CASSVAGAPYEQYF	TGTGCCAGCAGCGTAGCAGGGGCCCCCTACGAGCAGTACTTC
TRBD2	-	TRBJ2-7	TRBV7-6	CASSLGTSETYEQYF	TGTGCCAGCAGCCTCGGGACTAGCGAAACCTACGAGCAGTACTTC
-	-	TRBJ1-2	TRBV12-3/TRBV12-4	CASGQFGYGYTF	TGTGCCAGCGGACAGTTCGGCTATGGCTACACCTTC
-	-	TRBJ2-1	TRBV5-1	CASKFGASERNEQFF	TGCGCCAGCAAGTTCGGGGCTAGCGAGCGCAATGAGCAGTTCTTC
-	-	TRBJ1-1	TRBV7-9	CASSPIQNTEAFF	TGTGCCAGCAGCCCAATCCAGAACACTGAAGCTTTCTTT
-	-	TRBJ2-1	TRBV5-1	CASSFGTGVGEQFF	TGCGCCAGCAGCTTCGGGACGGGAGTGGGTGAGCAGTTCTTC
-	-	TRBJ1-4	TRBV7-9	CASSLGQDNEKLFF	TGTGCCAGCAGCTTAGGCCAGGATAATGAAAAACTGTTTTTT
TRBD1	-	TRBJ2-7	TRBV6-5	CASRQGQGAYEQYF	TGTGCCAGCAGACAGGGACAGGGGGCGTACGAGCAGTACTTC
TRBD2	-	TRBJ2-1	TRBV7-2	CASRPRWGGLNEQFF	TGTGCCAGCAGACCCAGGTGGGGAGGGCTAAATGAGCAGTTCTTC
TRBD1	-	TRBJ2-6	TRBV4-1	CAVQGVESGANVLTF	TGCGCCGTACAGGGGGTAGAATCTGGGGCCAACGTCCTGACTTTC
-	once	TRBJ2-5	TRBV6-5	CASRRTPGGQETQYF	TGTGCCAGCAGACGGACTCCCGGGGGCCAAGAGACCCAGTACTTC
-	-	TRBJ1-2	TRBV28	CASSLGSSGQGYTF	TGTGCCAGCAGTTTAGGCAGCTCCGGACAGGGCTACACCTTC
TRBD1	-	TRBJ1-5	TRBV2	CASSPGQGNQPQHF	TGTGCCAGCAGTCCCGGACAGGGCAATCAGCCCCAGCATTTT
TRBD2	-	TRBJ2-1	TRBV10-3	CAISVLAGDEQFF	TGTGCCATCAGTGTTCTAGCGGGAGATGAGCAGTTCTTC
-	-	TRBJ2-2	TRBV19	CASSMAGFTLPGELFF	TGTGCCAGTAGTATGGCGGGATTTACCCTTCCCGGGGAGCTGTTTTTT
-	once	TRBJ2-1	TRBV4-1	CASSQNQGIYNEQFF	TGCGCCAGCAGCCAAAATCAGGGGATCTACAATGAGCAGTTCTTC
TRBD1	-	TRBJ2-7	TRBV19	CASSIFRGQMTYEQYF	TGTGCCAGTAGTATTTTTCGGGGACAGATGACCTACGAGCAGTACTTC
TRBD2	-	TRBJ2-5	TRBV6-5	CASRPGLAGQETQYF	TGTGCCAGCAGGCCCGGACTAGCGGGACAAGAGACCCAGTACTTC
-	-	TRBJ2-7	TRBV5-6	CASSLDGRGSYEQYF	TGTGCCAGCAGCTTGGACGGCAGAGGCTCCTACGAGCAGTACTTC
-	-	TRBJ1-1	TRBV12-3/TRBV12-4	CASSLGRGQEAFF	TGTGCCAGCAGTTTAGGGCGAGGGCAGGAAGCTTTCTTT
-	-	TRBJ1-2	TRBV18	CASSPEGQSNYGYTF	TGTGCCAGCTCACCGGAAGGACAGAGCAACTATGGCTACACCTTC
TRBD2	few	TRBJ2-2	TRBV30	CAWRTSGSTGELFF	TGTGCCTGGAGGACTAGCGGGAGTACCGGGGAGCTGTTTTTT
TRBD2	-	TRBJ2-1	TRBV10-2	CASSESTSGISRNEQFF	TGCGCCAGCAGTGAGTCGACTAGCGGGATCAGTAGGAATGAGCAGTTCTTC
-	few	TRBJ1-1	TRBV5-5	CASNLIGGAEAFF	TGTGCCAGCAACCTAATTGGCGGGGCTGAAGCTTTCTTT
-	-	TRBJ1-5	TRBV28	CASSFAGSSNQPQHF	TGTGCCAGCAGTTTTGCAGGGTCGAGCAATCAGCCCCAGCATTTT
-	-	TRBJ2-2	TRBV27	CASSLWGAGELFF	TGTGCCAGCAGTTTATGGGGGGCCGGGGAGCTGTTTTTT
-	-	TRBJ2-7	TRBV10-1	CASSEPETVKYEQYF	TGCGCCAGCAGTGAGCCCGAGACAGTAAAATACGAGCAGTACTTC
-	few	TRBJ1-4	TRBV3-1/TRBV3-2	CASSQSSATNEKLFF	TGTGCCAGCAGCCAGAGCTCCGCAACTAATGAAAAACTGTTTTTT
-	once	TRBJ2-3	TRBV18	CASSPTMPGASTDTQYF	TGTGCCAGCTCACCGACTATGCCAGGGGCGAGCACAGATACGCAGTATTTT
TRBD2	-	TRBJ2-1	TRBV15	CATSGPGLAGKNEQFF	TGTGCCACCAGCGGCCCGGGACTAGCGGGAAAGAATGAGCAGTTCTTC
TRBD1	-	TRBJ1-5	TRBV15	CATSGRDRDSQPQHF	TGTGCCACCAGCGGTCGGGACAGAGACTCTCAGCCCCAGCATTTT
-	-	TRBJ2-1	TRBV7-9	CASTSPTGDNEQFF	TGTGCCAGCACCTCGCCGACAGGAGACAATGAGCAGTTCTTC
TRBD1	once	TRBJ1-1	TRBV5-1	CASSSGQGFLNTEAFF	TGCGCCAGCAGTTCAGGACAGGGTTTTTTGAACACTGAAGCTTTCTTT
TRBD1	-	TRBJ2-7	TRBV27	CASSSSGTESYEQYF	TGTGCCAGCAGTTCCTCCGGGACAGAGTCCTACGAGCAGTACTTC
-	-	TRBJ1-1	TRBV5-1	CASSVGGTTNTEAFF	TGCGCCAGCAGCGTCGGTGGGACAACGAACACTGAAGCTTTCTTT
-	once	TRBJ2-3	TRBV7-6	CASSSAGTPSTDTQYF	TGTGCCAGCAGCTCCGCGGGCACACCTAGCACAGATACGCAGTATTTT
-	-	TRBJ2-3	TRBV18	CASSQQGSDTQYF	TGTGCCAGCTCACAACAGGGCTCAGATACGCAGTATTTT
-	-	TRBJ1-3	TRBV6-5	CASSYRQDSGNTIYF	TGTGCCAGCAGTTATAGACAGGACTCTGGAAACACCATATATTTT
TRBD1	-	TRBJ2-7	TRBV5-6	CASSRGGQGPAADEQYF	TGTGCCAGCAGCCGGGGAGGACAGGGGCCGGCCGCGGACGAGCAGTACTTC
-	-	TRBJ2-1	TRBV7-3	CASSLGEDTYNEQFF	TGTGCCAGCAGCCTAGGTGAGGACACCTACAATGAGCAGTTCTTC
TRBD2	-	TRBJ2-1	TRBV4-1	CASSQTTSGTTGEQFF	TGCGCCAGCAGCCAAACCACTAGCGGCACCACGGGGGAGCAGTTCTTC
TRBD1	-	TRBJ1-1	TRBV5-5	CASSVQGANTEAFF	TGTGCCAGCAGCGTACAGGGGGCGAACACTGAAGCTTTCTTT
-	once	TRBJ1-3	TRBV19	CASTKGLSSGNTIYF	TGTGCCAGCACAAAGGGACTGTCCTCTGGAAACACCATATATTTT
TRBD1	-	TRBJ2-7	TRBV5-4	CASSPKDRGSEQYF	TGTGCCAGCAGCCCTAAGGACAGGGGAAGTGAGCAGTACTTC
TRBD2	few	TRBJ2-1	TRBV7-9	CASSLSSGLNEQFF	TGTGCCAGCAGCTTGAGTAGCGGGCTCAATGAGCAGTTCTTC
TRBD2	-	TRBJ2-2	TRBV19	CASSLQRLAGGPNTGELFF	TGTGCCAGTAGTCTCCAACGACTAGCGGGAGGGCCTAACACCGGGGAGCTGTTTTTT
TRBD1	-	TRBJ2-6	TRBV5-4	CASSSRDRDPGANVLTF	TGTGCCAGCAGCTCCCGCGACAGGGATCCTGGGGCCAACGTCCTGACTTTC
-	-	TRBJ1-1	TRBV11-2	CASSLDRDSEAFF	TGTGCCAGCAGCTTAGATCGGGACTCTGAAGCTTTCTTT
-	-	TRBJ1-5	TRBV10-3	CAISESMGAGQPQHF	TGTGCCATCAGTGAGTCGATGGGGGCGGGTCAGCCCCAGCATTTT